This TCR beta chain comes out of a study of blood T cell repertoires in COVID-19. Across the study: From T cells, B-cell-depleted T cells, or PBMCs came the material, which was cDNA or gDNA.

This clone was recorded once. Authors' data handling: Reference gene primer amplification yielded estimated nucleated cell counts. The assay was immunoSEQ multiplex PCR, and TCRdb's table has in-frame clones only and misses some. Clone size and V and J calls were adopted from that table, with D and trimming inferred from the DNA. The table lists 200,000 to 300,000 clones, more than 70% of them singletons. V was clipped by 3 bases and J by 8 bases, with 11 bases between them. The CDR3 loop spans 13 amino acids. Per the germline V gene, CDR1 is SNHLY and CDR2 is FYNNEI. The sample consisted of peripheral blood. This chain uses TRBV2 with TRBJ2-1; perhaps TRBD1 as D (7 bases). This TCR came from a woman aged 45-59 years with acute or convalescent COVID-19. CDR3 in DNA: TGTGCCAGCAGTGATACAGGGGAGGATGAGCAGTTCTTC. This encodes CASSDTGEDEQFF.